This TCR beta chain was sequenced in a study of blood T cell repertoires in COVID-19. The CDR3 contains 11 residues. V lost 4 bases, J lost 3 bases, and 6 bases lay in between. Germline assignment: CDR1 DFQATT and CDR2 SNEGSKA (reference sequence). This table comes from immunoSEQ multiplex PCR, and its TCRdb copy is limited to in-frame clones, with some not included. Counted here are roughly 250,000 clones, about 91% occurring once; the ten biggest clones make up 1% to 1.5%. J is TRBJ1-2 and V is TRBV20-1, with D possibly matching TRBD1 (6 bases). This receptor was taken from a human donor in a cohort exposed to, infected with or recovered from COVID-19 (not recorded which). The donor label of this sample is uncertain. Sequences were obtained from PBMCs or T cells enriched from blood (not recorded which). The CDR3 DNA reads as TGCAGTGCTAACAGGGACTATGGCTACACCTTC. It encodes CSANRDYGYTF.